Each of the 4 T cell receptor beta chains below was sequenced from the same sample in a study of cytomegalovirus exposure and HLA in healthy donors. The PCR was carried out with 60 Vbeta primers and 13 Jbeta primers. Using immunoSEQ multiplex PCR, the repertoire was profiled, and TCRdb retains in-frame clones only, with some absent. Of over 200,000 clones in the sample, approximately 70% were seen once. The sequenced material came from PBMCs. All receptors come from a middle-aged man in good health and CMV-seropositive.

The chain combines TRBV5-4 with TRBJ1-1; 10 positions match TRBD1. The V gene's germline CDR1 is SGHNT and CDR2 YYREEE (reference sequence). This CDR3 has 14 amino acids. V shed 2 bases, J shed 6 bases, and the junction held 4 bases outside the gene matches. The CDR3 here is CASSFDRGHPEAFF. The CDR3 nucleotides are TGTGCCAGCAGCTTCGACAGGGGGCACCCTGAAGCTTTCTTT.

This chain connects TRBV5-1 to TRBJ1-1, with D perhaps TRBD1 (5 bases). V shed 2 bases and J shed 1 base, with 6 bases lying between them. The CDR3 contains 13 residues. Looked up from germline, CDR1 is SGHRS and CDR2 is YFSETQ. Here the CDR3 DNA reads TGCGCCAGCAGCTTCGACAGGAACACTGAAGCTTTCTTT. Translation gives CASSFDRNTEAFF. Variable domain in full (rest from reference TRBV5-1 and TRBJ1-1): KAGVTQTPRYLIKTRGQQVTLSCSPISGHRSVSWYQQTPGQGLQFLFEYFSETQRNKGNFPGRFSGRQFSNSRSEMNVSTLELGDSALYLCASSFDRNTEAFFGQGTRLTVV.

This clone turned up a few times. The gene calls are TRBV19 and TRBJ1-5, with no clear D. V lost 0 bases and J lost 7, with 10 bases in between. This CDR3 region has 14 residues. The V gene's germline CDR1 is LNHDA and CDR2 SQIVND (reference sequence). The CDR3 sequence is CASSIESPGQPQHF. In DNA, the CDR3 is TGTGCCAGTAGTATAGAAAGCCCGGGACAGCCCCAGCATTTT. The variable domain in full, with the rest retrieved from reference TRBV19 and TRBJ1-5, is DGGITQSPKYLFRKEGQNVTLSCEQNLNHDAMYWYRQDPGQGLRLIYYSQIVNDFQKGDIAEGYSVSREKKESFPLTVTSAQKNPTAFYLCASSIESPGQPQHFGDGTRLSIL.

This chain uses TRBV7-9 with TRBJ1-2; 10 bases map to TRBD1. The germline gives CDR1 SEHNR, CDR2 FQNEAQ (reference sequence). The CDR3 covers 16 residues. Trimming took 5 bases from V and 4 from J; bases not matched to a gene: 10. The CDR3 here is CASSLTLGDRGYGYTF. DNA for the CDR3: TGTGCCAGCAGCCTCACCCTGGGGGACAGGGGCTATGGCTACACCTTC.